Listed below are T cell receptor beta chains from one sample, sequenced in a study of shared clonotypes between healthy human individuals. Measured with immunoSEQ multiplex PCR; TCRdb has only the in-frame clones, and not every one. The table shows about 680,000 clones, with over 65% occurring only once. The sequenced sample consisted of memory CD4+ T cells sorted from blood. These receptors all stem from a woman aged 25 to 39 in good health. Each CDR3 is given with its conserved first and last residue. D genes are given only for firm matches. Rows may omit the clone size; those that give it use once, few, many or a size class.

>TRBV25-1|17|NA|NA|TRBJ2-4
CASSESTGLGAKNIQYF
TGTGCCAGCAGTGAATCCACAGGGCTCGGAGCCAAAAACATTCAGTACTTC
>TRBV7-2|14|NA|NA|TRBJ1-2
CASRPGQTNYGYTF
TGTGCCAGCAGGCCGGGGCAGACTAACTATGGCTACACCTTC
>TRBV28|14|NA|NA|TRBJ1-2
CASSLYRPGEGYTF
TGTGCCAGCAGTTTATACAGGCCAGGTGAGGGCTACACCTTC
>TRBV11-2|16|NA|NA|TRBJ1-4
CASGATGISTNEKLFF
TGTGCCAGCGGCGCAACCGGGATATCAACTAATGAAAAACTGTTTTTT
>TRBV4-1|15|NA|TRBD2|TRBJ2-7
CASSQPTSGSYEQYF
TGCGCCAGCAGCCAACCCACTAGCGGGAGTTACGAGCAGTACTTC
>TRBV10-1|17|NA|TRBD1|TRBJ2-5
CASSAGTGVAGEETQYF
TGCGCCAGCAGTGCCGGGACAGGGGTAGCAGGGGAAGAGACCCAGTACTTC
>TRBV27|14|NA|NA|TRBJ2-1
CASGRERVAHEQFF
TGTGCCAGCGGGAGAGAGAGAGTGGCCCATGAGCAGTTCTTC
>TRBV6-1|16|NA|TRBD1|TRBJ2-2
CASSELRQGRTGELFF
TGTGCCAGCAGTGAACTACGACAGGGTCGCACCGGGGAGCTGTTTTTT
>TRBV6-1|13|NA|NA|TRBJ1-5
CASSVEGNQPQHF
TGTGCCAGCAGTGTAGAGGGAAATCAGCCCCAGCATTTT
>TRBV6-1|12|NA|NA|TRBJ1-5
CASTKGNQPQHF
TGTGCCAGCACGAAGGGCAATCAGCCCCAGCATTTT
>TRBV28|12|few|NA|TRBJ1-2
CATSGSVYGYTF
TGTGCCACCTCAGGGAGCGTATATGGCTACACCTTC
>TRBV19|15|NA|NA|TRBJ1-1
CASRRRGGRDTEAFF
TGTGCCAGTAGGAGGAGGGGGGGCCGGGACACTGAAGCTTTCTTT
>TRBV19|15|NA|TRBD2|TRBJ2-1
CASSIVVAGGSEQFF
TGTGCCAGTAGTATAGTGGTAGCGGGAGGCAGTGAGCAGTTCTTC
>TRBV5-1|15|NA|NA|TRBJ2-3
CASSYGTQTSDTQYF
TGCGCCAGCAGCTACGGGACTCAGACCTCGGATACGCAGTATTTT
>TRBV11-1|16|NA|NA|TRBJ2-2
CASSSSEGRGTGELFF
TGTGCCAGCAGCTCCTCCGAGGGGCGCGGCACCGGGGAGCTGTTTTTT
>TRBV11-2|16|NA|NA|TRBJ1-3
CASSHPGGATGNTIYF
TGTGCCAGCAGCCATCCCGGGGGGGCAACTGGAAACACCATATATTTT
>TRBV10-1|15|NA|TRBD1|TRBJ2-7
CASSDPGTGPIKQYF
TGCGCCAGCAGTGACCCCGGGACAGGACCGATCAAGCAGTACTTC